A selection of T cell receptor beta chains follows, all from one sample in a study of CD8+ T cells in alopecia areata. Profiled with immunoSEQ multiplex PCR; TCRdb holds only in-frame clones, not every one. The table records roughly 230,000 clones, approximately 45% of them present only once. Specimen: CD4+ T cells sorted from blood, collected at roughly week 36, from a patient treated with tofacitinib. The receptors were gathered from a human donor with alopecia areata. CDR3s include the opening cysteine and the closing phenylalanine or tryptophan.

v_call,cdr3_aa
TRBV6-5,CASSAWGYEQYF
TRBV7-9,CASSFGEGETQYF
TRBV27,CASSFHGNYGYTF
TRBV9,CASSRGRGDYGYTF
TRBV6-6,CASSLQNSGNTIYF
TRBV30,CAWSPTPDTEAFF
TRBV5-5,CASSLGYSGQETQYF
TRBV29-1,CSVGQNYGYTF
TRBV29-1,CSVGTGGHYEQYF
TRBV6-5,CASSFLNRGYGYTF
TRBV2,CASSRESTDTQYF
TRBV30,CAWSRDRGQMGNQPQHF
TRBV6-5,CASSNGQAYGYTF
TRBV5-6,CASTTGLGNEKLFF
TRBV29-1,CSVRTKDTRGTEAFF
TRBV7-3,CASSLTGLAAGETQYF
TRBV30,CAWSVGTGGIYNEQFF
TRBV30,CAWSVGGRNEQYF